The 6 T cell receptor beta chains below were found in one sample sequenced in a study. TCRdb itself ran the 5' RACE reads through MiXCR, one entry per CDR3 protein. Among just under 65,000 distinct CDR3 sequences, around a fifth were seen once, and the ten largest hold under 3.5%. The sequencing input was memory CD4+ T cells sorted from a lymph node. Subset specified: memory CD4+ T cells, CD4+CD45RO+CD25-. These receptors originate from a female donor with breast cancer.

The V call is TRBV7-2, the J call TRBJ2-7, with no clear D. Deletions cut 5 bases from V and 7 bases from J, with 15 bases between. The CDR3 extends over 13 amino acids. From germline, CDR1 is SGHTA and CDR2 FQGNSA. The CDR3 nucleotides are TGTGCCAGCAGCCCACAGACGCAAAGTGAGCAGTACTTC. This encodes CASSPQTQSEQYF. The whole variable domain, remainder taken from reference TRBV7-2 and TRBJ2-7, is GAGVSQSPSNKVTEKGKDVELRCDPISGHTALYWYRQSLGQGLEFLIYFQGNSAPDKSGLPSDRFSAERTGGSVSTLTIQRTQQEDSAVYLCASSPQTQSEQYFGPGTRLTVT.

About this clonotype itself: At one end, the junction sequence differs from germline, possibly due to a read error. J is TRBJ1-2 and V is TRBV20-1, with D possibly matching TRBD1 (5 bases). The CDR3 is made up of 16 amino acids. The germline CDR1 and CDR2 sequences are DFQATT and SNEGSKA (reference sequence). The DNA of the CDR3 is TGTAGTGCTGTAGGAGAGGCCTCCGGGACCCCGTATGGCTACACCTTC. It specifies CSAVGEASGTPYGYTF.

The rearrangement uses TRBV4-3 and TRBJ2-5; D may correspond to TRBD1 or TRBD2 (6 bases each). CDR1 and CDR2 (germline): LGHNA, YSLEER. V shed 1 base and J shed 5 bases, with 11 bases lying between them. This CDR3 contains 14 residues. CDR3 coding DNA: TGCGCCAGCAGCCAAGCGGGGGCACGGGAGACCCAGTACTTC. Translated, it gives CASSQAGARETQYF.

The rearrangement links TRBV11-3 to TRBJ2-7; TRBD2 matches 8 bases. The CDR3 is made up of 15 amino acids. Germline V gene sequence: CDR1 SGHNT, CDR2 YENEEA. V shed 8 bases, J shed 1 base, and the junction held 10 bases outside the gene matches. The CDR3 spells CASGLGIAGSYEQYF. Written as DNA, the CDR3 is TGTGCCAGCGGACTTGGGATAGCGGGATCCTACGAGCAGTACTTC.

This clonotype was counted at least ten times. The chain employs TRBV6-2 or TRBV6-3 and TRBJ2-7; TRBD1 agrees at 7 bases. The ends lost 5 bases at V and 2 bases at J; junction bases unmatched: 9. The CDR3 covers 15 residues. CDR1 and CDR2 from the germline V gene are MNHEY and SVGEGT. The CDR3 coding sequence is TGTGCCAGCAGTCGGGCAGGGGGACGTACCTACGAGCAGTACTTC. Its protein is CASSRAGGRTYEQYF.

This clonotype has a handful of counts. This sequence joins TRBV20-1 and TRBJ2-5; 7 nucleotides line up with TRBD2. Germline V gives CDR1 DFQATT, CDR2 SNEGSKA (reference sequence). The CDR3 has 15 amino acids. The V segment lost 4 bases and the J segment 4 bases; nucleotides outside the gene matches: 12. CDR3 sequence reads: CSATASGVHVETQYF. CDR3 nucleotides: TGCAGTGCTACCGCGAGCGGGGTCCATGTAGAGACCCAGTACTTC.